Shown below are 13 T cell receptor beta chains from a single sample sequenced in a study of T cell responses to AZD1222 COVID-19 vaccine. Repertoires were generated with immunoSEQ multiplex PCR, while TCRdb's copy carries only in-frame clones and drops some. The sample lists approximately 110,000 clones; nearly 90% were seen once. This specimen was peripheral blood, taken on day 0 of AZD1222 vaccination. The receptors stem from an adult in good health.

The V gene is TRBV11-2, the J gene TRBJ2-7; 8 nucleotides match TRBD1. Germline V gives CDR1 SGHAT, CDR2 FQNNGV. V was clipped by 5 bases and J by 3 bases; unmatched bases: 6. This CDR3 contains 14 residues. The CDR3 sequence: CASSPDRANYEQYF. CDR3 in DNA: TGTGCCAGCAGCCCGGACAGGGCCAACTACGAGCAGTACTTC.

The CDR3 reads CASSPPGQGSSYNSPLHF. The CDR3 nucleotides are TGTGCCAGCTCACCGCCGGGACAGGGGAGCTCCTATAATTCACCCCTCCACTTT. V gene TRBV18 combines with J gene TRBJ1-6, with 10 bases that match TRBD1. J lost 0 bases, V lost 3 bases, and 5 bases had no gene match. CDR1 is KGHSH and CDR2 is LQKENI in the germline V gene. This CDR3 comprises 18 residues.

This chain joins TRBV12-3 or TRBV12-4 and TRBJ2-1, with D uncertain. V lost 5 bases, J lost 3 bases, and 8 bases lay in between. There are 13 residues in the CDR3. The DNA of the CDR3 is TGTGCCAGCAGTCCCGCGGACTACAATGAGCAGTTCTTC. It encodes CASSPADYNEQFF.

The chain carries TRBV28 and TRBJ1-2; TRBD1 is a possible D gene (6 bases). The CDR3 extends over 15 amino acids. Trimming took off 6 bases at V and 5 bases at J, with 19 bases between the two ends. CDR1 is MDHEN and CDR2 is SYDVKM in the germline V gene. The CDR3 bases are TGTGCCAGCAGCCCTCGAGGAGGGAGGGGGTATGGCTACACCTTC. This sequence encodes CASSPRGGRGYGYTF.

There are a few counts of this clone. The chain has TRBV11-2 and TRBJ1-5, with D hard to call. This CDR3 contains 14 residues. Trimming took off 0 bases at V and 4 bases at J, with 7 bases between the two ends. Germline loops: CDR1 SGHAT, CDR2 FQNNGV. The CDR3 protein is CASSLEGRNQPQHF. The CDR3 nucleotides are TGTGCCAGCAGCTTAGAAGGGAGGAATCAGCCCCAGCATTTT.

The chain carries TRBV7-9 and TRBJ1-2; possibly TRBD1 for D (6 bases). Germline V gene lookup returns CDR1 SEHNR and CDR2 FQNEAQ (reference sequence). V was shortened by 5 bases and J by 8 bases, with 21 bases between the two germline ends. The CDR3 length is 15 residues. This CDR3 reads CASSLVMSGANGYTF. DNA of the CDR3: TGTGCCAGCAGCCTGGTTATGTCGGGGGCGAACGGCTACACCTTC.

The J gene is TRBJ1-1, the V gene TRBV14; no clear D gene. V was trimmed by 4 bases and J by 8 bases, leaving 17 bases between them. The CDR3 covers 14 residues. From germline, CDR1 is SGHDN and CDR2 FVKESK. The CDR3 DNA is TGTGCCAGCAGCCCCTCTACCGCAAGACCAGAAGCTTTCTTT. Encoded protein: CASSPSTARPEAFF. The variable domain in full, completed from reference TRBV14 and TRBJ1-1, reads EAGVTQFPSHSVIEKGQTVTLRCDPISGHDNLYWYRRVMGKEIKFLLHFVKESKQDESGMPNNRFLAERTGGTYSTLKVQPAELEDSGVYFCASSPSTARPEAFFGQGTRLTVV.

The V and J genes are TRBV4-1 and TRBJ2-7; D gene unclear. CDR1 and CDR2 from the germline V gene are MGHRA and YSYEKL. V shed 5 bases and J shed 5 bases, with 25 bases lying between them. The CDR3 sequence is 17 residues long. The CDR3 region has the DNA TGCGCCAGCAGCGAACGAAGGGCGGCAGGATCGAGCGACGAGCAGTACTTC. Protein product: CASSERRAAGSSDEQYF.

The CDR3 DNA reads as TGTGCCAGCAGCGTCGGGCCCCACACCTACGAGCAGTACTTC. Translating it yields CASSVGPHTYEQYF. The V gene is TRBV28, the J gene TRBJ2-7, with D unclear. Germline CDR1 reads MDHEN; CDR2 reads SYDVKM. V was trimmed by 6 bases and J by 2 bases, leaving 14 bases between them. This CDR3 has 14 residues.

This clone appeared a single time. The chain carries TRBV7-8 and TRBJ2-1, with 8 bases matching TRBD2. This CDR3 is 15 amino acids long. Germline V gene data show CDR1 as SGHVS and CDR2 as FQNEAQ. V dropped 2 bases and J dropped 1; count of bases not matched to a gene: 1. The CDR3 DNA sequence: TGTGCCAGCAGCTTACGACTAGCGTCCTACAATGAGCAGTTCTTC. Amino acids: CASSLRLASYNEQFF.

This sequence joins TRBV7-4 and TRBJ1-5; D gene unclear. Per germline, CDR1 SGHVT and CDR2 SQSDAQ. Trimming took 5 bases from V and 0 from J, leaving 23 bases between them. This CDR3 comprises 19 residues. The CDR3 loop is CASSIPPYRETYSNQPQHF. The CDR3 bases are TGTGCCAGCAGCATCCCACCGTACAGAGAAACTTATAGCAATCAGCCCCAGCATTTT.

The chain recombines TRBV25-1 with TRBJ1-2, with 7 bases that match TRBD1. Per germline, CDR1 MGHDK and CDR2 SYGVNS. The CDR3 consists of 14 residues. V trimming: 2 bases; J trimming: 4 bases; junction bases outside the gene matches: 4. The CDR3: CASSEADRFYGYTF. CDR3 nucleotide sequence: TGTGCCAGCAGTGAAGCGGACAGGTTCTATGGCTACACCTTC.

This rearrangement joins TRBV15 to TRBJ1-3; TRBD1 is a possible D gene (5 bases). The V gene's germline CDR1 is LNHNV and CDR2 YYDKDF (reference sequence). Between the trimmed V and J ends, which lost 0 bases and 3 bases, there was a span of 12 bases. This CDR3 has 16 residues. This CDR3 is CATSRDPPGLGNTIYF. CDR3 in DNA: TGTGCCACCAGCAGAGATCCCCCGGGACTTGGAAACACCATATATTTT.